The 23 T cell receptor beta chains listed next were all sequenced from one sample in a study of T cells in Graves' hyperthyroidism and ophthalmopathy. RNA transcripts served as the template for amplifying TCR beta CDR3 regions. HTBI primers were used for first-round RT-PCR of the TCR CDR3. TCRdb recomputed calls from the multiplex PCR reads with MiXCR, one row per CDR3 protein. The table lists 500,000 to 550,000 distinct CDR3 sequences, 20% of them singletons. The sequencing input was blood. Every receptor here comes from a man aged 35-49 years with Graves' ophthalmopathy.

The chain has TRBV20-1 and TRBJ1-2; D ambiguous. The CDR3 runs 15 residues. CDR1 is DFQATT and CDR2 is SNEGSKA in the germline V gene (reference sequence). V was clipped by 0 bases and J by 0 bases, with 11 bases between them. CDR3 DNA: TGCAGTGCTAGAGATGTCGGCAGACCTAACTATGGCTACACCTTC. Amino acids: CSARDVGRPNYGYTF.

This chain uses TRBV29-1 with TRBJ2-1; D is tentatively TRBD1 or TRBD2 (5 bases each). The V and J ends lost 5 bases and 7 bases respectively, with 21 bases between them. The CDR3 is 15 residues long. Germline assignment: CDR1 SQVTM and CDR2 ANQGSEA. CDR3 DNA sequence: TGCAGCGTTTCCCAGGGTGTCCACGAGGGGAATGAGCAGTTCTTC. The encoded protein is CSVSQGVHEGNEQFF.

This clonotype occurred many times. The chain employs TRBV10-3 and TRBJ2-1, with 8 bases aligning to TRBD1. The V gene's germline CDR1 is ENHRY and CDR2 SYGVKD. The CDR3 consists of 14 residues. The J segment lost 8 bases and the V segment lost 2 bases, leaving 5 bases of the junction unmatched. The CDR3 DNA sequence: TGTGCCATCAGTGAGGGACAGGGAAGGCATGAGCAGTTCTTC. As protein: CAISEGQGRHEQFF.

This clonotype was seen ten or more times. The chain's CDR3 is CASSPLLQESNQPQHF. The CDR3 DNA sequence: TGTGCCAGCAGTCCACTCCTCCAGGAGTCAAATCAGCCCCAGCATTTT. The chain combines TRBV27 with TRBJ1-5; D remains unclear. Germline-derived CDR1 and CDR2 are MNHEY and SMNVEV (reference sequence). CDR3 length: 16 residues. The V end was cut by 5 bases, the J end by 4 bases, with 18 bases between.

The J gene is TRBJ2-6, the V gene TRBV5-1; weak D call: TRBD1 (6 bases). CDR1 is SGHRS, CDR2 YFSETQ, per germline. The length of the CDR3 is 14 residues. The ends were cut back, 5 bases at V and 4 bases at J, with 10 bases in the middle. CDR3: CASRQGSGANVLTF. CDR3 bases: TGCGCCAGCAGACAGGGTTCGGGGGCCAACGTCCTGACTTTC.

The chain joins TRBV4-2 to TRBJ1-5; D call uncertain. Between the trimmed V and J ends, which lost 1 base and 5 bases, there was a span of 12 bases. This CDR3 has 15 amino acids. Germline V gives CDR1 LGHNA, CDR2 YNFKEQ. DNA for the CDR3: TGTGCCAGCAGCCAAGTTTGGGAGTACGATCAGCCCCAGCATTTT. It encodes CASSQVWEYDQPQHF.

V is TRBV28 and J is TRBJ2-1; 10 bases are shared with TRBD2. The V gene's germline CDR1 is MDHEN and CDR2 SYDVKM. V lost 4 bases, J lost 8 bases, and 8 bases stayed unmatched. The CDR3 has 15 amino acids. CDR3 sequence reads: CASSSLAGVRDEQFF. The CDR3 DNA reads as TGTGCCAGCAGTTCCCTAGCGGGAGTGCGAGATGAGCAGTTCTTC. The variable domain in full, completed from reference TRBV28 and TRBJ2-1, reads DVKVTQSSRYLVKRTGEKVFLECVQDMDHENMFWYRQDPGLGLRLIYFSYDVKMKEKGDIPEGYSVSREKKERFSLILESASTNQTSMYLCASSSLAGVRDEQFFGPGTRLTVL.

V usage is TRBV12-3 or TRBV12-4 and J usage is TRBJ1-2, with D uncertain. Trimming took off 6 bases at V and 8 bases at J, with 16 bases between the two ends. This CDR3 spans 13 amino acids. The CDR3, as DNA: TGTGCCAGCAGCCAAGATACCCCGGGGGGCTACACCTTC. Translation: CASSQDTPGGYTF.

This clonotype was detected only a few times. J is TRBJ2-1 and V is TRBV20-1; TRBD1 matches 10 bases. Losses at the gene ends were 5 bases for V and 5 bases for J; bases not matched to a gene: 6. CDR1 is DFQATT and CDR2 is SNEGSKA in the germline V gene (reference sequence). This CDR3 has 14 residues. In DNA form, the CDR3 reads TGCAGTGCTCGCTGGACAGGGGGGCACAATGAGCAGTTCTTC. This translates into CSARWTGGHNEQFF.

The chain recombines TRBV29-1 with TRBJ2-7; 8 bases map to TRBD1. The CDR3 contains 13 residues. The junction had 5 bases not matched to a gene; V was cut back by 7 bases and J by 0 bases. The germline V gene encodes CDR1 SQVTM and CDR2 ANQGSEA. In DNA, the CDR3 is TGCAGCGGCAGGACAGGGTCCTCCTACGAGCAGTACTTC. Amino acid sequence: CSGRTGSSYEQYF.

To note about this clonotype: A much more abundant neighbour one base away suggests this may be a read error. The genes are TRBV11-2 and TRBJ2-5; a weak D match, TRBD2 (7 bases). Germline assignment: CDR1 SGHAT and CDR2 FQNNGV. V lost 3 bases and J lost 6, with 17 bases in between. The CDR3 is 15 residues long. The CDR3 spells CASSFVWGGPKTQYF. CDR3 coding DNA: TGTGCCAGCAGCTTTGTGTGGGGGGGGCCGAAGACCCAGTACTTC. Complete variable domain (other parts from reference TRBV11-2 and TRBJ2-5): EAGVAQSPRYKIIEKRQSVAFWCNPISGHATLYWYQQILGQGPKLLIQFQNNGVVDDSQLPKDRFSAERLKGVDSTLKIQPAKLEDSAVYLCASSFVWGGPKTQYFGPGTRLLVL.

The chain employs TRBV20-1 and TRBJ2-5, with a possible D match to TRBD1 (6 bases). V lost 7 bases and J 5 bases, leaving 17 bases between the germline ends. This CDR3 is built from 13 residues. CDR1 is DFQATT, CDR2 SNEGSKA, per germline (reference sequence). CDR3 protein: CSGWDILGETQYF. In DNA form, the CDR3 reads TGCAGTGGGTGGGACATCTTAGGGGAGACCCAGTACTTC.

The CDR3, as DNA: TGCAGTGCTTACCGGGACAGGGACCGAAATGAGCAGTTCTTC. Translating it yields CSAYRDRDRNEQFF. V and J are TRBV20-1 and TRBJ2-1, with TRBD1 matching over 9 bases. Germline CDR1 reads DFQATT; CDR2 reads SNEGSKA (reference sequence). After removal of 5 bases from V and 7 bases from J, the junction contained 9 bases not matched to a gene. This CDR3 is built from 14 residues.

The J gene is TRBJ2-3, the V gene TRBV2; unclear D gene. This CDR3 has 13 residues. Germline assignment: CDR1 SNHLY and CDR2 FYNNEI. Trimming took 7 bases from V and 2 from J, leaving 10 bases between them. The CDR3 spells CASILSLTDTQYF. DNA for the CDR3: TGTGCCAGCATACTTTCCCTCACAGATACGCAGTATTTT.

This clonotype was seen only a few times. The rearrangement uses TRBV20-1 and TRBJ1-5; D possibly corresponds to TRBD1 (5 bases). CDR3 length: 17 amino acids. Trimming removed 1 base at V and 0 bases at J, with 16 bases between. CDR1 is DFQATT, CDR2 SNEGSKA, per germline (reference sequence). CDR3 coding DNA: TGCAGTGCTAGAGGAGGGGAAGGACGGGATAGCAATCAGCCCCAGCATTTT. Translating gives CSARGGEGRDSNQPQHF.

This clonotype was found a few times. V gene TRBV15 combines with J gene TRBJ1-3, with D possibly matching TRBD1 (6 bases). The CDR3 spans 14 residues. Per the germline V gene, CDR1 is LNHNV and CDR2 is YYDKDF (reference sequence). V was clipped by 5 bases and J by 3 bases, with 11 bases between them. CDR3 DNA sequence: TGTGCCACCAGCGGCGACAGGCTTGGAAACACCATATATTTT. Encoded protein: CATSGDRLGNTIYF. The complete variable domain, with remaining parts taken from reference TRBV15 and TRBJ1-3, reads DAMVIQNPRYQVTQFGKPVTLSCSQTLNHNVMYWYQQKSSQAPKLLFHYYDKDFNNEADTPDNFQSRRPNTSFCFLDIRSPGLGDTAMYLCATSGDRLGNTIYFGEGSWLTVV.

This chain joins TRBV11-2 and TRBJ2-1, with TRBD2 matching 13 bases. The ends lost 6 bases at V and 8 bases at J; junction bases unmatched: 19. This CDR3 spans 19 amino acids. The germline CDR1 and CDR2 sequences are SGHAT and FQNNGV. The CDR3 here is CASSYSTARTSGRGHEQFF. The CDR3 region has the DNA TGTGCCAGCAGTTACTCGACTGCCCGGACTAGCGGGAGAGGGCATGAGCAGTTCTTC.

With regard to this clonotype: A read error may produce the germline difference seen at one junction end. The V gene is TRBV24-1, the J gene TRBJ2-2; 7 nucleotides line up with TRBD1. Germline CDR1 KGHDR, CDR2 SFDVKD. The CDR3 spans 16 residues. The CDR3 region is CATSDTGTANTGELLF. CDR3 nucleotide sequence: TGTGCCACCAGTGATACCGGGACAGCGAACACCGGGGAGCTGCTTTTT.

This chain uses TRBV20-1 with TRBJ2-7; 12 bases map to TRBD2. From germline, CDR1 is DFQATT and CDR2 SNEGSKA (reference sequence). CDR3 length equals 15 residues. V lost 3 bases and J lost 5; bases outside the gene matches: 8. In nucleotides, the CDR3 is TGCAGTGCTAGGGCACTAGCGGGGGGTTTGGACGAGCAGTACTTC. The encoded protein is CSARALAGGLDEQYF.

Ten or more counts support this clonotype. This chain uses TRBV2 with TRBJ1-4; no clear D gene. Between the trimmed V and J ends, which lost 4 bases and 4 bases, there was a span of 7 bases. CDR1 and CDR2 from the germline V gene are SNHLY and FYNNEI. The CDR3 is 13 residues long. In DNA form, the CDR3 reads TGTGCCAGCAGTGGGGGAGTTAATGAAAAACTGTTTTTT. It encodes CASSGGVNEKLFF. Based on the CDR3 plus reference TRBV2 and TRBJ1-4, the full variable domain is EPEVTQTPSHQVTQMGQEVILRCVPISNHLYFYWYRQILGQKVEFLVSFYNNEISEKSEIFDDQFSVERPDGSNFTLKIRSTKLEDSAMYFCASSGGVNEKLFFGSGTQLSVL.

The rearrangement uses TRBV29-1 and TRBJ2-3; 15 bases align to TRBD2. V dropped 2 bases and J dropped 2; count of bases not matched to a gene: 17. CDR3 length equals 21 residues. From germline, CDR1 is SQVTM and CDR2 ANQGSEA. CDR3 nucleotide sequence: TGCAGCGTTGAATTCTACCGTGGGGGACTAGCGGGGGGCCCCACCACAGATACGCAGTATTTT. It codes for CSVEFYRGGLAGGPTTDTQYF.

This chain uses TRBV6-1 with TRBJ1-6; D is undetermined. CDR3 length equals 14 residues. The V end was cut by 7 bases, the J end by 7 bases, with 14 bases between. Germline values: CDR1 MNHNS, CDR2 SASEGT. The CDR3 region has the DNA TGTGCCAGCAACAGAGCCTCCGGGAATTCACCCCTCCACTTT. Translation gives CASNRASGNSPLHF.

The chain joins TRBV7-2 to TRBJ2-1; 7 bases line up with TRBD1. The CDR3 spans 16 residues. Per germline, CDR1 SGHTA and CDR2 FQGNSA. After removal of 4 bases from V and 4 bases from J, the junction contained 10 bases not matched to a gene. The CDR3 loop is CASSWQQGLGYNEQFF. The CDR3 bases are TGTGCCAGCAGCTGGCAACAGGGGCTTGGGTACAATGAGCAGTTCTTC.